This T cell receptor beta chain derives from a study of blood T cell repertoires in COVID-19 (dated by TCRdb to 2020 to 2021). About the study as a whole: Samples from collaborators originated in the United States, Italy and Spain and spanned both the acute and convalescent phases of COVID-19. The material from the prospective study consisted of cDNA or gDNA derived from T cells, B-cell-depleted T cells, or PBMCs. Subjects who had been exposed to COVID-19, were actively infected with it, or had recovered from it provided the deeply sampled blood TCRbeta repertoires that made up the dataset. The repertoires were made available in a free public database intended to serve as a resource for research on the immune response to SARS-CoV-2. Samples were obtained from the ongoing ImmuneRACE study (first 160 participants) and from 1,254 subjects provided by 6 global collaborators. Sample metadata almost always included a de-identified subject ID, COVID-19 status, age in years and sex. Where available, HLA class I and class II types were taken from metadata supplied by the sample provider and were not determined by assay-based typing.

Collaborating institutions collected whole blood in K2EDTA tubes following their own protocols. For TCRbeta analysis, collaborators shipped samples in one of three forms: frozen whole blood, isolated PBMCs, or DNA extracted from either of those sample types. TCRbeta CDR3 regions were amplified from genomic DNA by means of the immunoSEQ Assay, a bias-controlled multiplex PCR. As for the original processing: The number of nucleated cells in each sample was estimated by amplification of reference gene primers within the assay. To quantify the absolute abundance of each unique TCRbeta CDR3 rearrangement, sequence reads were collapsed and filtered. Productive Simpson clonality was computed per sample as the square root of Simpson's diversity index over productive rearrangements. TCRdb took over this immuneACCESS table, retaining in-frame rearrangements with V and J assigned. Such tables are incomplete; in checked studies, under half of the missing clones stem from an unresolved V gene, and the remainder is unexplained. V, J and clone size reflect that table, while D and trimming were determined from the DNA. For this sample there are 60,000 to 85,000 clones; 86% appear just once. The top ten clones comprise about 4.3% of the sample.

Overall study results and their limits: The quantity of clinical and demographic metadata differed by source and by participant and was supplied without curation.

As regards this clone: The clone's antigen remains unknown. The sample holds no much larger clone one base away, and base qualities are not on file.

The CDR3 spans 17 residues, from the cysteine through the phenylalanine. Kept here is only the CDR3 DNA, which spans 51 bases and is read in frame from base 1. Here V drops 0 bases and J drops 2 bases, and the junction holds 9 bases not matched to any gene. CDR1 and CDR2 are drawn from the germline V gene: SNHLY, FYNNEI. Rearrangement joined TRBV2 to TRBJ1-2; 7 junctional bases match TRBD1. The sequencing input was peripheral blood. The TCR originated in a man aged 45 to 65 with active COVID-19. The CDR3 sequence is CASSEALLGQYNYGYTF. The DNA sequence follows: TGTGCCAGCAGTGAAGCGCTTTTGGGACAGTACAACTATGGCTACACCTTC.